The clone carrying this T cell receptor (beta chain) came up many times. Its antigen is currently unknown. Unique molecular identifiers, one per molecule, were present on every TCR cDNA molecule. TCRdb reanalysed the 5' RACE reads using MiXCR and keeps one entry per CDR3 protein. The data contain about 13,000 distinct CDR3 sequences, 4% to 5.5% of them singletons. V was cut by 2 bases and J by 6 bases, with 8 bases left in between. The germline CDR1 and CDR2 sequences are LGHDT and YNNKEL (reference sequence). CDR3 size: 12 residues. This sample stems from a study of spatial heterogeneity in lung cancer. Study in general: Sequence detection consistently recorded a greater number of beta-chain than alpha-chain sequences.

Time point in this sample: sample taken at primary tumor resection. Samples were obtained from roughly 65 donors, all untreated early-stage non-small cell lung cancer patients. The study sequenced unsorted whole RNA from tumor, nontumor lung or frozen PBMC. Points from the study as a whole: Counts of expanded intratumoral alpha and beta TCRs tracked tumor mutation counts.

This receptor was identified in a male donor with early-stage non-small cell lung cancer. V gene TRBV3-1 combines with J gene TRBJ2-7, with D perhaps TRBD1 (5 bases). This sample comprised lung tumor tissue, obtained at surgery. The CDR3 nucleotides are TGTGCCAGCAGCCAATTCAGGGCCGAGCAGTACTTC. Its protein is CASSQFRAEQYF.